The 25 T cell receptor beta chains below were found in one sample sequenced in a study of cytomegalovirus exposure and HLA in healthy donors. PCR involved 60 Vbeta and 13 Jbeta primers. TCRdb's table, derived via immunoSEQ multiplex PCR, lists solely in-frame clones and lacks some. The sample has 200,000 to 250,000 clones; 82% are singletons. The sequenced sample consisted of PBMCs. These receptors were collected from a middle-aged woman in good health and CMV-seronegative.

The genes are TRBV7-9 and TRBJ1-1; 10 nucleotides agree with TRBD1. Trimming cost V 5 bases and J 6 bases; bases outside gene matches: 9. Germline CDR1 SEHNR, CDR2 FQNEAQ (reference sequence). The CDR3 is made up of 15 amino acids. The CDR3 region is CASSARQGAGAEAFF. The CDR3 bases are TGTGCCAGCAGCGCTCGACAGGGGGCGGGCGCTGAAGCTTTCTTT.

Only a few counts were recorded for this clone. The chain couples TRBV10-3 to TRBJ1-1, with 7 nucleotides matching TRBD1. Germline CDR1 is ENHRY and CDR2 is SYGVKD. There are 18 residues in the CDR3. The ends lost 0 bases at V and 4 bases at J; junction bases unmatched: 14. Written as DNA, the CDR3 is TGTGCCATCAGTGAGTCAGACAGGGCGAAAGCGGGGGGCACTGAAGCTTTCTTT. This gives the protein CAISESDRAKAGGTEAFF.

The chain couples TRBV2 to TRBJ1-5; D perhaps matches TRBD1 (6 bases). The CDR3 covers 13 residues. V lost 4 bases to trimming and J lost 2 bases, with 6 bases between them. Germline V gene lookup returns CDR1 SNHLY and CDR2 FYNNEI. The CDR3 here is CASSGTGNQPQHF. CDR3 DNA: TGTGCCAGCAGTGGGACAGGCAATCAGCCCCAGCATTTT.

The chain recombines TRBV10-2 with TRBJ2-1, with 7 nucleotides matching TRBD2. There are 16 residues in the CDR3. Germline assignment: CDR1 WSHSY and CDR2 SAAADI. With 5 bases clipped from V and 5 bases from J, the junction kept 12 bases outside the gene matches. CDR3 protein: CASSMLSGGRDNEQFF. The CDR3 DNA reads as TGCGCCAGCAGTATGCTATCTGGGGGGAGGGACAATGAGCAGTTCTTC.

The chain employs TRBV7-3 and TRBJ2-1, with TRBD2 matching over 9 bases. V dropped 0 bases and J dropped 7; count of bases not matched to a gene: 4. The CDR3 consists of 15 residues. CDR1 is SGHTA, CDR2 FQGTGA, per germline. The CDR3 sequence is CASSLTGSGSNEQFF. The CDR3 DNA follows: TGTGCCAGCAGCTTAACGGGTAGCGGGAGTAATGAGCAGTTCTTC.

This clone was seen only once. The CDR3 reads CASSGAGVVYNEQFF. For the CDR3, the DNA is TGTGCCAGCAGCGGAGCGGGAGTGGTGTACAATGAGCAGTTCTTC. The rearrangement uses TRBV5-6 and TRBJ2-1, with 8 nucleotides matching TRBD2. Germline loops: CDR1 SGHDT, CDR2 YYEEEE. With 4 bases clipped from V and 4 bases from J, the junction kept 7 bases outside the gene matches. This CDR3 is 15 amino acids long.

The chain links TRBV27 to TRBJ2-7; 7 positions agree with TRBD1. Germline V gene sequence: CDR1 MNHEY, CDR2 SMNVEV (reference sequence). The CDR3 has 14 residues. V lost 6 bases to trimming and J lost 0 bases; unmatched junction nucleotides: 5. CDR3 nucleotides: TGTGCCAGCAGCTACCGGGACAGCTCCTACGAGCAGTACTTC. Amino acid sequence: CASSYRDSSYEQYF.

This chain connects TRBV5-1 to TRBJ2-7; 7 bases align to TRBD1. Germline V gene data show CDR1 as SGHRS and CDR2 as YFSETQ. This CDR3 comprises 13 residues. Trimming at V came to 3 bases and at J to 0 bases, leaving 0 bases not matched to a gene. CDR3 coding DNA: TGCGCCAGCAGCTGGGACAGCTCCTACGAGCAGTACTTC. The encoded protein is CASSWDSSYEQYF.

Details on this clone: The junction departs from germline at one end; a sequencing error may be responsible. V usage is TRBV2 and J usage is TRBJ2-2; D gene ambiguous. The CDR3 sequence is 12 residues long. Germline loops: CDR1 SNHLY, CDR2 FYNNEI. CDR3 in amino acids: CAGSELFGELFF. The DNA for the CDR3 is TGTGCCGGCAGTGAACTTTTCGGGGAGCTGTTTTTT. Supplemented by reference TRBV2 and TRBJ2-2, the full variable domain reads EPEVTQTPSHQVTQMGQEVILRCVPISNHLYFYWYRQILGQKVEFLVSFYNNEISEKSEIFDDQFSVERPDGSNFTLKIRSTKLEDSAMYFCAGSELFGELFFGEGSRLTVL.

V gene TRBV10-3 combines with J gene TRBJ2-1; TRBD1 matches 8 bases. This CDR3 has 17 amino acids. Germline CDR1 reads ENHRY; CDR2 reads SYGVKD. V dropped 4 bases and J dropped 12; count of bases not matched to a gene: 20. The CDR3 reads CAISGRTGTGFTEGQFF. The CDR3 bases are TGTGCCATCAGTGGGAGGACAGGGACAGGATTTACGGAGGGGCAGTTCTTC.

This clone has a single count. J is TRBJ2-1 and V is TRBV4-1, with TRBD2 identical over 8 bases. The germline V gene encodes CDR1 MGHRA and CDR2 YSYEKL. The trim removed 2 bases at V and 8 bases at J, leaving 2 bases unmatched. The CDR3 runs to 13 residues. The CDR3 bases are TGCGCCAGCAGCCAACCCGGGGGGGATGAGCAGTTCTTC. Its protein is CASSQPGGDEQFF.

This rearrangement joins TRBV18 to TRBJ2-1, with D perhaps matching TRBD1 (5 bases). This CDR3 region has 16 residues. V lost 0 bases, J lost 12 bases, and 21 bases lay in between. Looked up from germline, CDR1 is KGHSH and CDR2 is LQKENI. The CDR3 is CASSPPPGAPRAMQFF. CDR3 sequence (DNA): TGTGCCAGCTCACCACCGCCTGGGGCGCCCCGGGCTATGCAGTTCTTC.

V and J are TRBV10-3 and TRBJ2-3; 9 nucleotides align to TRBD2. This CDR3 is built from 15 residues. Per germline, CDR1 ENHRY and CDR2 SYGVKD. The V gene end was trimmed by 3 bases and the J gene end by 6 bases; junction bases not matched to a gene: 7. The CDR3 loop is CAISDPGLATDTQYF. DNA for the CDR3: TGTGCCATCAGTGATCCGGGACTAGCAACCGATACGCAGTATTTT.

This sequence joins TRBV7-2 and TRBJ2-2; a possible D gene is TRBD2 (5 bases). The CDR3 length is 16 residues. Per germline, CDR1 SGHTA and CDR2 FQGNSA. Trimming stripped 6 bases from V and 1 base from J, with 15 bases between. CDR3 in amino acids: CASRPPGLGNTGELFF. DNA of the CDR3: TGTGCCAGCAGACCCCCCGGACTTGGGAACACCGGGGAGCTGTTTTTT.

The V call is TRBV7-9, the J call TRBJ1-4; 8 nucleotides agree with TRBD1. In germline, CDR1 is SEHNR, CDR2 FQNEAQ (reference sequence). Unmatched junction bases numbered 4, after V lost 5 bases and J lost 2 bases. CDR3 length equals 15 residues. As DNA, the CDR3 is TGTGCCAGCAGCACAACAGGGGGGACTAATGAAAAACTGTTTTTT. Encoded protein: CASSTTGGTNEKLFF.

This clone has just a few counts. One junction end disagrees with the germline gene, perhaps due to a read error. The chain's CDR3 is CAGSPPGTENTEAFF. CDR3 DNA sequence: TGCGCCGGCAGCCCCCCCGGGACAGAGAACACTGAAGCTTTCTTT. The chain carries TRBV4-1 and TRBJ1-1; TRBD1 aligns across 7 bases. CDR1 is MGHRA and CDR2 is YSYEKL in the germline V gene. This CDR3 has 15 amino acids.

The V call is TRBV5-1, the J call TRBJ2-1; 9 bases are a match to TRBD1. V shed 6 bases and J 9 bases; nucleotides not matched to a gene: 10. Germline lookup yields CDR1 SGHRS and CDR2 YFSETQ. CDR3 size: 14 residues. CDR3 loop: CASTFGTGPGEQFF. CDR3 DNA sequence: TGCGCCAGCACCTTCGGGACAGGGCCCGGTGAGCAGTTCTTC.

The CDR3 protein is CSVLPLGQRNTEAFF. The DNA of the CDR3 is TGCAGCGTTCTCCCGCTGGGACAGAGGAACACTGAAGCTTTCTTT. V gene TRBV29-1 combines with J gene TRBJ1-1; 7 bases map to TRBD1. With 5 bases clipped from V and 1 base from J, the junction kept 10 bases outside the gene matches. Germline lookup yields CDR1 SQVTM and CDR2 ANQGSEA. The CDR3 runs to 15 residues.

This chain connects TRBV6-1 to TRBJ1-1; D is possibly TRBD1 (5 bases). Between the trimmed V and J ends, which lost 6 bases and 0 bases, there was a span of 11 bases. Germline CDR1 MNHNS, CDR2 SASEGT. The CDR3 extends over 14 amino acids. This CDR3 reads CASSKDTVNTEAFF. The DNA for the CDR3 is TGTGCCAGCAGCAAGGACACAGTGAACACTGAAGCTTTCTTT.

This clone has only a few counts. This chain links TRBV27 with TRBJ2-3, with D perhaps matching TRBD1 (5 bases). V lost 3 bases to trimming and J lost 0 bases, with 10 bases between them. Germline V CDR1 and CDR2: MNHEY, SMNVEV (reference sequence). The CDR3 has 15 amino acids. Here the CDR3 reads CASSLAGLSTDTQYF. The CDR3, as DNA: TGTGCCAGCAGTTTGGCAGGGCTTAGCACAGATACGCAGTATTTT.

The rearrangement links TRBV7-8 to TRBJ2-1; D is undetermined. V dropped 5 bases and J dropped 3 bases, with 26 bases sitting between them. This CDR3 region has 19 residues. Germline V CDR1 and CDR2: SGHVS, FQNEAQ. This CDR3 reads CASSPLRFTASINYNEQFF. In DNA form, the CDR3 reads TGTGCCAGCAGCCCCCTTCGATTCACAGCCTCCATCAACTACAATGAGCAGTTCTTC.

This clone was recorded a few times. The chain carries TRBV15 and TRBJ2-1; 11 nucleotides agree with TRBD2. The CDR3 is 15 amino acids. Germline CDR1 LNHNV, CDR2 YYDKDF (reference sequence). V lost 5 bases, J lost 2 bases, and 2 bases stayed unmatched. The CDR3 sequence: CATSPTSGTYNEQFF. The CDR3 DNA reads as TGTGCCACCAGCCCGACTAGCGGGACCTACAATGAGCAGTTCTTC. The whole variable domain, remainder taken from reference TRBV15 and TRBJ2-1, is DAMVIQNPRYQVTQFGKPVTLSCSQTLNHNVMYWYQQKSSQAPKLLFHYYDKDFNNEADTPDNFQSRRPNTSFCFLDIRSPGLGDTAMYLCATSPTSGTYNEQFFGPGTRLTVL.

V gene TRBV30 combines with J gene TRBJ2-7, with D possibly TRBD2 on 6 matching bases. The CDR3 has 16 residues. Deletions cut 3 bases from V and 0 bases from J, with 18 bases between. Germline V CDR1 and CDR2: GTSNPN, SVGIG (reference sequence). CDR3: CAWSMRGGRRSYEQYF. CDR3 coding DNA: TGTGCCTGGAGCATGCGTGGGGGGAGGCGCTCCTACGAGCAGTACTTC.

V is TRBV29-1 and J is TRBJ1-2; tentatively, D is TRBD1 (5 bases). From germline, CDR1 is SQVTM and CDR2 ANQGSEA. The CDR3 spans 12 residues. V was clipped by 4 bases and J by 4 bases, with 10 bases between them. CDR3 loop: CSVGRQSYGYTF. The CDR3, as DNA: TGCAGCGTTGGGAGACAGAGCTATGGCTACACCTTC. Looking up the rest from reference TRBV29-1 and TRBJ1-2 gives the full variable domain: SAVISQKPSRDICQRGTSLTIQCQVDSQVTMMFWYRQQPGQSLTLIATANQGSEATYESGFVIDKFPISRPNLTFSTLTVSNMSPEDSSIYLCSVGRQSYGYTFGSGTRLTVV.

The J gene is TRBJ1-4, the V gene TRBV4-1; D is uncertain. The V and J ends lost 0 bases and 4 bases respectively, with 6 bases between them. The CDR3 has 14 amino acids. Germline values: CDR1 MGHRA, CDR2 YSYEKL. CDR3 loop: CASSQDPHNEKLFF. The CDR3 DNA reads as TGCGCCAGCAGCCAAGACCCCCATAATGAAAAACTGTTTTTT.